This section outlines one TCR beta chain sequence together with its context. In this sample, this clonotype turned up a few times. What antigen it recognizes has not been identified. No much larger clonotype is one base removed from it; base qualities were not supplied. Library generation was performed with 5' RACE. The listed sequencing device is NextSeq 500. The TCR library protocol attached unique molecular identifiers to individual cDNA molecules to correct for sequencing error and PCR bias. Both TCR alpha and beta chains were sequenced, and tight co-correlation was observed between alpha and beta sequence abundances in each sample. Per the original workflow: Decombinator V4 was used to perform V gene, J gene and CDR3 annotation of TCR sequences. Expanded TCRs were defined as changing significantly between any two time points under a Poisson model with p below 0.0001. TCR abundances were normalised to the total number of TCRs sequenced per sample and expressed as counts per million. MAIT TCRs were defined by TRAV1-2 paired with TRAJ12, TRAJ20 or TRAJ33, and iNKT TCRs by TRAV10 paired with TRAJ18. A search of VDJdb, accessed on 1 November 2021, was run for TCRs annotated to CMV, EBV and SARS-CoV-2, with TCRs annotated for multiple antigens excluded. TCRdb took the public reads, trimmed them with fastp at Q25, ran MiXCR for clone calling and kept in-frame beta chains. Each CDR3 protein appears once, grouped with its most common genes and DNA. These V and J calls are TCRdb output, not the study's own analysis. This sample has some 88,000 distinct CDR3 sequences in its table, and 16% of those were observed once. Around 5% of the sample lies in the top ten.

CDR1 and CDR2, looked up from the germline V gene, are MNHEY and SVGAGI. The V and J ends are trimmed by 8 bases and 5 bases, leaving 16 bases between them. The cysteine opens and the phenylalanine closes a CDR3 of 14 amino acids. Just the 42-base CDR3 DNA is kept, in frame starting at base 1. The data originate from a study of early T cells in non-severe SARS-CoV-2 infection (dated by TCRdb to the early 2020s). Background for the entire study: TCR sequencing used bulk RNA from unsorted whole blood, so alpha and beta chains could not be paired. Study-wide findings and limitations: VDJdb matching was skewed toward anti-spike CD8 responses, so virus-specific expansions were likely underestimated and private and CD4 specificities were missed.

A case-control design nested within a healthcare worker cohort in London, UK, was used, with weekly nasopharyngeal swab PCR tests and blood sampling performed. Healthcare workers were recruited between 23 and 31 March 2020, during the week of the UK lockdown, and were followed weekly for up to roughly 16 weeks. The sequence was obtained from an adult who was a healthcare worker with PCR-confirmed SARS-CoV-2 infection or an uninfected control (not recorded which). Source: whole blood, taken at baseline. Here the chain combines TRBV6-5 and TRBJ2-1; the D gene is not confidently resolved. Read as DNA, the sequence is TGTGCCAGCGGCCCCCGGCCGGATCACAATGAGCAGTTCTTC. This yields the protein CASGPRPDHNEQFF.